This TCR beta chain originates from a study of blood T cell repertoires in COVID-19 (dated by TCRdb to 2020 to 2022). Background on the whole study: The collaborator samples originated in the United States, Italy and Spain and spanned the acute and convalescent phases of COVID-19. A de-identified subject ID, COVID-19 status, age in years and sex were almost always included in the sample metadata. Subjects who had been exposed to COVID-19, were actively infected with it, or had recovered from it provided the deeply sampled blood TCRbeta repertoires that made up the dataset. The material from the prospective study consisted of cDNA or gDNA derived from T cells, B-cell-depleted T cells, or PBMCs. Where HLA class I and class II types were available, the types were taken from metadata supplied by the sample provider, not from assay-based typing. Samples were obtained from the ongoing ImmuneRACE study (first 160 participants) and from some 1,200 subjects provided by 6 global collaborators. The repertoires were released in a freely available public database intended as a resource for research on the immune response to SARS-CoV-2. The research as a whole found: Clinical and demographic metadata were provided uncurated, with the amount varying by source and participant.

The germline V gene gives CDR1 as SQVTM and CDR2 as ANQGSEA. The CDR3, cysteine through phenylalanine, is 13 amino acids long. CDR3 DNA is the only sequence kept; it has 39 bases, read in frame from the first base. With regard to this clone: Its antigen is unknown. Base quality data are lacking; no much larger clone is found one base away.

The immunoSEQ Assay, a bias-controlled multiplex PCR, was used to amplify TCRbeta CDR3 regions from genomic DNA. Per the authors' processing: The number of nucleated cells in each sample was estimated from the amplification of reference gene primers within the assay. To quantify the absolute abundance of each unique TCRbeta CDR3 rearrangement, sequence reads were collapsed and filtered. For each sample, productive Simpson clonality was calculated as the square root of Simpson's diversity index across productive rearrangements. As stored in TCRdb, this immuneACCESS dataset retains in-frame rearrangements with V and J assigned. A fraction of the clones does not appear; measured against another copy, unresolved V genes explain less than half of the discrepancy, and the remainder lacks a known reason. The V and J calls and clone size were taken over from that table, and D and trimming were inferred from the DNA. The sample records about 110,000 clones, about 93% of which are singletons. The ten largest make up roughly 1.3% of the sample.

Each collaborating institution followed its own protocols to collect whole blood in K2EDTA tubes. For TCRbeta analysis, collaborators shipped samples as frozen whole blood, isolated PBMCs, or DNA extracted from either of those sample types. The specimen sequenced was peripheral blood. Recombination joined TRBV29-1 with TRBJ2-5; TRBD2 is a possible D gene, resting on 5 matching bases. This clonotype was sampled from a woman aged 25 to 45 with acute or convalescent COVID-19. The CDR3 is CRIRSPERETQYF. The nucleotide sequence is given as TGCAGGATTAGGTCTCCGGAGCGGGAGACCCAGTACTTC.